These 19 T cell receptor beta chains share one sample of origin, sequenced in a study of blood T cell repertoires in COVID-19. Generated by immunoSEQ multiplex PCR, the TCRdb table keeps only in-frame clones and is missing some. The table has 60,000 to 90,000 clones, around 90% seen once; the top ten hold about 0.83%. The sequencing input was peripheral blood. All receptors derive from a woman of 80 years or more with acute or convalescent COVID-19.

The CDR3 DNA reads as TGTGCCAGCAGCACGACAGGGGTAGGAGGTCGAGATCAGCCCCAGCATTTT. It translates to CASSTTGVGGRDQPQHF. This chain links TRBV6-2 or TRBV6-3 with TRBJ1-5; 8 bases match TRBD1. The CDR3 has 17 amino acids. Germline CDR1 and CDR2: MNHEY and SVGEGT. The V segment lost 6 bases and the J segment 5 bases; nucleotides outside the gene matches: 15.

The chain's CDR3 is CASSPLASGRNNEQFF. In nucleotides, the CDR3 is TGTGCCAGCAGTCCCCTGGCTAGCGGGAGGAACAATGAGCAGTTCTTC. V and J are TRBV27 and TRBJ2-1; 11 nucleotides line up with TRBD2. The germline V gene has CDR1 MNHEY and CDR2 SMNVEV (reference sequence). CDR3 length: 16 residues. Trimming cost V 5 bases and J 5 bases; bases outside gene matches: 8.

The chain is built from TRBV5-1 and TRBJ2-2; the match to TRBD1 covers 8 bases. J gave up 4 bases and V 4 bases, and 3 bases lay outside the gene matches. This CDR3 is 14 amino acids long. Germline V gene data show CDR1 as SGHRS and CDR2 as YFSETQ. The CDR3 DNA reads as TGCGCCAGCAGCCCCGGGACAGGCACCGGGGAGCTGTTTTTT. The encoded protein is CASSPGTGTGELFF.

The chain recombines TRBV5-4 with TRBJ2-7, with 8 bases matching TRBD2. The length of the CDR3 is 13 residues. Looked up from germline, CDR1 is SGHNT and CDR2 is YYREEE (reference sequence). The junction had 3 bases not matched to a gene; V was cut back by 7 bases and J by 0 bases. CDR3: CASGTRGSYEQYF. CDR3 DNA sequence: TGTGCCAGCGGGACTAGAGGCTCCTACGAGCAGTACTTC.

The count of this clone is one. J is TRBJ1-2 and V is TRBV2, with 7 positions matching TRBD1. With 8 bases clipped from V and 7 bases from J, the junction kept 13 bases outside the gene matches. This CDR3 has 14 residues. Germline CDR1 is SNHLY and CDR2 is FYNNEI. The CDR3 loop is CASGTESPLAGYTF. The CDR3 DNA sequence: TGTGCCAGCGGGACAGAGTCACCCTTGGCTGGCTACACCTTC.

The chain uses TRBV7-9 and TRBJ1-2; D unclear. Per germline, CDR1 SEHNR and CDR2 FQNEAQ (reference sequence). CDR3 length: 13 amino acids. V was pared by 1 base and J by 8 bases, with 11 bases between. The CDR3 DNA reads TGTGCCAGCAGCTTAGGTTCCGGGGAAGGCTACACCTTC. This encodes CASSLGSGEGYTF.

The rearrangement joins TRBV5-1 to TRBJ2-5; the match to TRBD2 covers 7 bases. This CDR3 spans 15 amino acids. Germline loops: CDR1 SGHRS, CDR2 YFSETQ. With V trimmed by 0 bases and J by 5 bases, 7 bases remained unmatched. The CDR3: CASSLGASGGETQYF. The CDR3 DNA reads TGCGCCAGCAGCTTGGGGGCTAGCGGTGGGGAGACCCAGTACTTC.

The V gene is TRBV2, the J gene TRBJ1-1; D is perhaps TRBD1 (6 bases). The germline V gene encodes CDR1 SNHLY and CDR2 FYNNEI. V lost 8 bases and J lost 0, with 16 bases in between. This CDR3 has 15 residues. CDR3 DNA: TGTGCCAGCGGTAGGGGACAAGCAATGAACACTGAAGCTTTCTTT. As protein: CASGRGQAMNTEAFF.

CDR3 sequence reads: CASSPRMGSSNEQFF. Here the CDR3 DNA reads TGTGCCAGCAGTCCCCGGATGGGCTCGAGCAATGAGCAGTTCTTC. The rearrangement uses TRBV6-6 and TRBJ2-1; D remains unclear. Per the germline V gene, CDR1 is MNHNY and CDR2 is SVGAGI (reference sequence). The CDR3 covers 15 residues. Trimming pared 5 bases from V and 6 bases from J, leaving 17 bases between.

The chain links TRBV7-9 to TRBJ2-3, with TRBD2 identical over 7 bases. The germline V gene encodes CDR1 SEHNR and CDR2 FQNEAQ (reference sequence). V dropped 5 bases and J dropped 4; count of bases not matched to a gene: 6. CDR3 length: 14 residues. Here the CDR3 DNA reads TGTGCCAGCAGCCGCGGGGGTAGGGCAGATACGCAGTATTTT. This encodes CASSRGGRADTQYF. The entire variable domain, with the rest obtained from reference TRBV7-9 and TRBJ2-3, is as follows: DTGVSQNPRHKITKRGQNVTFRCDPISEHNRLYWYRQTLGQGPEFLTYFQNEAQLEKSRLLSDRFSAERPKGSFSTLEIQRTEQGDSAMYLCASSRGGRADTQYFGPGTRLTVL.

This clone was counted a single time. V is TRBV3-1 (or the pseudogene TRBV3-2) and J is TRBJ1-2; 9 nucleotides line up with TRBD1. After removal of 6 bases from V and 4 bases from J, the junction contained 12 bases not matched to a gene. Germline V lookup: CDR1 LGHDT, CDR2 YNNKEL (reference sequence). The CDR3 sequence is 16 residues long. The CDR3 coding sequence is TGTGCCAGCAGTCTTACGGGGATGACAGGGGGCTATGGCTACACCTTC. This sequence encodes CASSLTGMTGGYGYTF.

This clone was observed a single time. The rearrangement links TRBV27 to TRBJ1-1; 8 positions agree with TRBD1. Per germline, CDR1 MNHEY and CDR2 SMNVEV (reference sequence). This CDR3 region has 18 residues. With 0 bases clipped from V and 0 bases from J, the junction kept 9 bases outside the gene matches. The CDR3 protein is CASSLSSHGQGLNTEAFF. CDR3 sequence (DNA): TGTGCCAGCAGTTTATCATCGCATGGACAGGGCTTGAACACTGAAGCTTTCTTT.

This chain connects TRBV4-2 to TRBJ2-2, with 9 bases fitting TRBD1. Trimming cost V 3 bases and J 3 bases; bases outside gene matches: 8. This CDR3 contains 17 residues. Germline values: CDR1 LGHNA, CDR2 YNFKEQ. The CDR3 bases are TGTGCCAGCAGCCATCCCGGGACAGGGACATACACCGGGGAGCTGTTTTTT. It specifies CASSHPGTGTYTGELFF.

This clone was detected only once. The chain has TRBV4-1 and TRBJ1-6; 7 bases match TRBD1. Trimming took 2 bases from V and 9 from J; bases not matched to a gene: 7. CDR1 is MGHRA and CDR2 is YSYEKL in the germline V gene. The CDR3 runs to 15 residues. CDR3 protein: CASSQRWDRFSPLHF. CDR3 coding DNA: TGCGCCAGCAGCCAACGCTGGGACAGATTTTCACCCCTCCACTTT.

The gene calls are TRBV5-1 and TRBJ2-3, with 15 bases identical to TRBD2. Germline-derived CDR1 and CDR2 are SGHRS and YFSETQ. This CDR3 is 19 amino acids long. V trimming: 2 bases; J trimming: 1 base; junction bases outside the gene matches: 8. The CDR3 DNA is TGCGCCAGCAGCTTAAAGGGGACTAGCGGGGGGTCCCGCACAGATACGCAGTATTTT. Translation gives CASSLKGTSGGSRTDTQYF.

The rearrangement links TRBV11-2 to TRBJ1-3; possible D gene TRBD1, 6 bases. V was pared by 5 bases and J by 2 bases, with 13 bases between. CDR3 length: 15 residues. Germline-derived CDR1 and CDR2 are SGHAT and FQNNGV. CDR3 bases: TGTGCCAGCAGCATACAGGGAAGGCCTGGAAACACCATATATTTT. Protein product: CASSIQGRPGNTIYF.

This chain joins TRBV4-2 and TRBJ1-1, with D unclear. The V gene lost 0 bases and the J gene lost 5 bases, with 10 bases spanning the gap. Germline V gene data show CDR1 as LGHNA and CDR2 as YNFKEQ. The CDR3 loop spans 14 amino acids. The CDR3, as DNA: TGTGCCAGCAGCCAAGAACAGCGGGGTACTGAAGCTTTCTTT. Translation gives CASSQEQRGTEAFF.

The V gene is TRBV7-2, the J gene TRBJ2-3; 9 nucleotides align to TRBD2. The CDR3 is 15 amino acids. The germline CDR1 and CDR2 sequences are SGHTA and FQGNSA. After removal of 1 base from V and 5 bases from J, the junction contained 4 bases not matched to a gene. The chain's CDR3 is CASSLGSGGIDTQYF. In nucleotides, the CDR3 is TGTGCCAGCAGCTTAGGGAGCGGGGGGATAGATACGCAGTATTTT.

This rearrangement joins TRBV20-1 to TRBJ1-2; perhaps TRBD1 as D (5 bases). This CDR3 contains 16 residues. V lost 3 bases to trimming and J lost 2 bases, with 19 bases between them. CDR1 and CDR2 from the germline V gene are DFQATT and SNEGSKA (reference sequence). The DNA for the CDR3 is TGCAGTGCTAGTATGGGTGCGGGGGTCCGAAACTATGGCTACACCTTC. This encodes CSASMGAGVRNYGYTF.